What follows are 26 T cell receptor beta chains derived from one specimen sequenced in a study of Ad26.COV2.S vaccination and SARS-CoV-2 variants. The method was immunoSEQ multiplex PCR; TCRdb's version includes in-frame clones alone and lacks a portion of them. The repertoire has around 380,000 clones, 88% of them found once; the top ten carry more than 3%. Treatment reported: 19 received Ad26.COV2.S at low or high dose, single or two shots; a few received placebo; per-sample allocation not given. Following the first vaccine or placebo injection, samples were taken on day 63. The specimen comprised peripheral blood, sampled in a trial of Ad26.COV2.S vaccine versus placebo. All receptors derive from a person between 18 and 65 years old who received the Ad26.COV2.S COVID-19 vaccine or a placebo.

The chain uses TRBV11-1 and TRBJ2-2; TRBD1 might be the D (5 bases). Germline CDR1 and CDR2: SGHAT and FQDESV (reference sequence). V lost 6 bases to trimming and J lost 6 bases, with 17 bases between them. The CDR3 is 15 residues long. The CDR3 spells CASRIDSTKAGELFF. The DNA for the CDR3 is TGTGCCAGCAGGATAGACAGCACCAAGGCCGGGGAGCTGTTTTTT.

A word on this clone: Other DNA sequences in the same sample also yield this CDR3. V gene TRBV5-1 combines with J gene TRBJ2-7; D unresolved. The length of the CDR3 is 13 residues. CDR1 SGHRS and CDR2 YFSETQ come from the germline V gene. V was cut by 4 bases and J by 0 bases, with 8 bases left in between. The CDR3 here is CASSTGPSYEQYF. The CDR3 DNA reads as TGCGCCAGCAGCACCGGACCCTCCTACGAGCAGTACTTC.

The chain recombines TRBV18 with TRBJ2-7; 9 positions agree with TRBD1. This CDR3 is built from 14 residues. The junction had 6 bases not matched to a gene; V was cut back by 6 bases and J by 3 bases. The germline V gene encodes CDR1 KGHSH and CDR2 LQKENI. The CDR3 reads CASSPTTGGYEQYF. The CDR3, as DNA: TGTGCCAGCTCTCCTACGACAGGGGGCTACGAGCAGTACTTC.

The chain carries TRBV10-2 and TRBJ2-3; 10 nucleotides agree with TRBD2. V lost 6 bases and J lost 0; bases outside the gene matches: 6. Germline-derived CDR1 and CDR2 are WSHSY and SAAADI. CDR3 length: 16 residues. For the CDR3, the DNA is TGCGCCAGCAGCACACTACTAGCGGGGAGCACAGATACGCAGTATTTT. It specifies CASSTLLAGSTDTQYF.

The V gene is TRBV28, the J gene TRBJ1-5; possibly TRBD1 for D (5 bases). Trimming removed 7 bases at V and 5 bases at J, with 15 bases between. Per the germline V gene, CDR1 is MDHEN and CDR2 is SYDVKM. The CDR3 extends over 14 amino acids. CDR3 amino acids: CASNGARTYQPQHF. CDR3 nucleotide sequence: TGTGCCAGCAATGGGGCGCGGACTTATCAGCCCCAGCATTTT.

V gene TRBV27 combines with J gene TRBJ2-2; 9 nucleotides line up with TRBD1. Germline CDR1 MNHEY, CDR2 SMNVEV (reference sequence). This CDR3 contains 17 residues. The ends lost 7 bases at V and 1 base at J; junction bases unmatched: 10. The CDR3 sequence is CASTPGRTGVNTGELFF. CDR3 DNA sequence: TGTGCCAGCACCCCTGGTCGGACAGGGGTGAACACCGGGGAGCTGTTTTTT.

The chain uses TRBV11-2 and TRBJ2-1, with 9 nucleotides matching TRBD1. V lost 5 bases to trimming and J lost 6 bases; unmatched junction nucleotides: 5. The germline CDR1 and CDR2 sequences are SGHAT and FQNNGV. The CDR3 runs to 14 residues. CDR3 DNA: TGTGCCAGCAGCACAGGGACAGGGAGCAATGAGCAGTTCTTC. Its protein is CASSTGTGSNEQFF.

The genes are TRBV10-3 and TRBJ2-7; possible D gene TRBD1, 6 bases. Trimming shortened V by 3 bases and J by 3 bases, and 15 bases separated the two germline ends. Per the germline V gene, CDR1 is ENHRY and CDR2 is SYGVKD. The length of the CDR3 is 15 residues. The CDR3 DNA reads TGTGCCATCAGTGAAAGCCAGGGGTCCTTCTACGAGCAGTACTTC. Protein product: CAISESQGSFYEQYF.

The rearrangement uses TRBV30 and TRBJ1-1; no clear D gene. Trimming removed 3 bases from V and 1 base from J, with 15 bases in between. Germline lookup yields CDR1 GTSNPN and CDR2 SVGIG (reference sequence). The CDR3 covers 15 residues. CDR3 loop: CAWSPPNFGNTEAFF. The CDR3 DNA reads as TGTGCCTGGAGCCCTCCTAACTTCGGGAACACTGAAGCTTTCTTT.

This sequence joins TRBV11-3 and TRBJ2-7; D gene ambiguous. This CDR3 is 13 amino acids long. Trimming removed 2 bases at V and 0 bases at J, with 5 bases between. CDR1 is SGHNT and CDR2 is YENEEA in the germline V gene. The CDR3 reads CASSLSSSYEQYF. In nucleotides, the CDR3 is TGTGCCAGCAGCTTATCTAGCTCCTACGAGCAGTACTTC.

This sequence joins TRBV10-3 and TRBJ2-1, with 13 bases matching TRBD2. CDR3 length equals 15 residues. CDR1 is ENHRY and CDR2 is SYGVKD in the germline V gene. V shed 6 bases, J shed 7 bases, and the junction held 6 bases outside the gene matches. In DNA, the CDR3 is TGTGCCATCAGGGAGACTAGCGGGGGGATTAATGAGCAGTTCTTC. It encodes CAIRETSGGINEQFF.

V and J are TRBV5-4 and TRBJ2-5, with TRBD2 matching over 14 bases. Germline lookup yields CDR1 SGHNT and CDR2 YYREEE (reference sequence). V trimming: 0 bases; J trimming: 0 bases; junction bases outside the gene matches: 1. The CDR3 spans 17 residues. This chain's CDR3 is CASSLGLAGGYQETQYF. The CDR3 DNA reads as TGTGCCAGCAGCTTGGGACTAGCGGGGGGGTACCAAGAGACCCAGTACTTC.

The V gene is TRBV7-9, the J gene TRBJ2-1, with a tentative D call TRBD2 (5 bases). V was clipped by 3 bases and J by 5 bases, with 14 bases between them. Per germline, CDR1 SEHNR and CDR2 FQNEAQ (reference sequence). The CDR3 length is 15 residues. The CDR3 nucleotides are TGTGCCAGCAGCTTTACCTTGGACGGGGACAATGAGCAGTTCTTC. Translating gives CASSFTLDGDNEQFF. The whole variable domain, filled in from reference TRBV7-9 and TRBJ2-1, reads DTGVSQNPRHKITKRGQNVTFRCDPISEHNRLYWYRQTLGQGPEFLTYFQNEAQLEKSRLLSDRFSAERPKGSFSTLEIQRTEQGDSAMYLCASSFTLDGDNEQFFGPGTRLTVL.

This clone has more than one count but fewer than ten. DNA for the CDR3: TGCGCCAGCAGTGAGTGGAAAGGACCCGAGCAGTACTTC. It translates to CASSEWKGPEQYF. The V and J genes are TRBV10-1 and TRBJ2-7; D not certain. Looked up from germline, CDR1 is WNHNN and CDR2 is SYGVQD (reference sequence). V lost 1 base and J 6 bases, leaving 10 bases between the germline ends. This CDR3 contains 13 residues.

The rearrangement joins TRBV10-1 to TRBJ1-2; no clear D gene. Germline CDR1 and CDR2: WNHNN and SYGVQD (reference sequence). The CDR3 contains 13 residues. The V and J ends lost 0 bases and 4 bases respectively, with 6 bases between them. Here the CDR3 reads CASSESILYGYTF. In DNA form, the CDR3 reads TGCGCCAGCAGTGAGTCGATCCTCTATGGCTACACCTTC.

The CDR3 is CASSLQGRATDTQYF. Written as DNA, the CDR3 is TGTGCCAGCAGCTTACAGGGTCGAGCCACAGATACGCAGTATTTT. The J gene is TRBJ2-3, the V gene TRBV5-6, with a possible D match to TRBD1 (6 bases). This CDR3 has 15 amino acids. CDR1 is SGHDT, CDR2 YYEEEE, per germline. The V end was cut by 2 bases, the J end by 2 bases, with 12 bases between.

The CDR3 region is CASTVQGGTDTQYF. The DNA of the CDR3 is TGTGCCAGCACCGTCCAGGGAGGCACAGATACGCAGTATTTT. The J gene is TRBJ2-3, the V gene TRBV2, with D perhaps matching TRBD1 or TRBD2 (5 bases each). CDR3 length equals 14 residues. Trimming stripped 7 bases from V and 1 base from J, with 12 bases between. Per germline, CDR1 SNHLY and CDR2 FYNNEI.

This chain uses TRBV4-1 with TRBJ1-5; D unresolved. The CDR3 spans 15 residues. The V gene lost 1 base and the J gene lost 7 bases, with 14 bases spanning the gap. Germline CDR1 and CDR2: MGHRA and YSYEKL. The CDR3 spells CASSQAASVGQPQHF. CDR3 sequence (DNA): TGCGCCAGCAGCCAAGCGGCGTCGGTGGGACAGCCCCAGCATTTT.

The rearrangement uses TRBV7-8 and TRBJ2-3; the D is unclear. Germline CDR1 SGHVS, CDR2 FQNEAQ. This CDR3 has 15 residues. Trimming left V 4 bases short and J 2 bases short, with 13 bases between. CDR3 bases: TGTGCCAGCAGCTCCCAGTTGCGCCCCACAGATACGCAGTATTTT. It encodes CASSSQLRPTDTQYF.

The chain recombines TRBV4-1 with TRBJ2-7, with TRBD2 identical over 11 bases. Losses at the gene ends were 4 bases for V and 7 bases for J; bases not matched to a gene: 6. The CDR3 is 14 residues long. Germline assignment: CDR1 MGHRA and CDR2 YSYEKL. The chain's CDR3 is CASSLSGLAEEQYF. CDR3 DNA: TGCGCCAGCAGCCTTTCGGGACTAGCGGAGGAGCAGTACTTC.

V is TRBV29-1 and J is TRBJ1-5; 9 nucleotides match TRBD1. Germline assignment: CDR1 SQVTM and CDR2 ANQGSEA. The CDR3 loop spans 14 amino acids. V lost 5 bases to trimming and J lost 3 bases; unmatched junction nucleotides: 5. The CDR3 protein is CSVIDRGINQPQHF. CDR3 nucleotide sequence: TGCAGCGTTATTGACAGGGGGATCAATCAGCCCCAGCATTTT.

The chain links TRBV3-1 (or the pseudogene TRBV3-2) to TRBJ2-2; D remains ambiguous. Germline V lookup: CDR1 LGHDT, CDR2 YNNKEL (reference sequence). The V and J ends lost 0 bases and 7 bases respectively, with 9 bases between them. This CDR3 has 14 residues. CDR3 sequence reads: CASSQEVRGGELFF. The CDR3 DNA sequence: TGTGCCAGCAGCCAAGAGGTGCGTGGCGGGGAGCTGTTTTTT.

V usage is TRBV19 and J usage is TRBJ1-1, with D unclear. The V and J ends lost 1 base and 11 bases respectively, with 20 bases between them. The CDR3 totals 15 residues. Germline CDR1 is LNHDA and CDR2 is SQIVND (reference sequence). The CDR3 sequence is CASSIAAAEGAGAFF. DNA of the CDR3: TGTGCCAGTAGTATAGCCGCCGCGGAGGGTGCGGGGGCTTTCTTT.

The gene calls are TRBV6-1 and TRBJ1-6; a possible D gene is TRBD1 (5 bases). V gave up 3 bases and J gave up 9 bases, with 15 bases separating them. This CDR3 comprises 15 residues. Germline CDR1 MNHNS, CDR2 SASEGT. The CDR3 DNA reads as TGTGCCAGCAGTGAGGGGGGGTTGGTTGGTTCACCCCTCCACTTT. Protein sequence: CASSEGGLVGSPLHF.

The gene calls are TRBV5-5 and TRBJ1-4; D is ambiguous. V lost 0 bases and J 0 bases, leaving 6 bases between the germline ends. The CDR3 spans 15 residues. Per the germline V gene, CDR1 is SGHKS and CDR2 is YYEKEE (reference sequence). CDR3 protein: CASSLGRTTNEKLFF. For the CDR3, the DNA is TGTGCCAGCAGCTTGGGGAGAACAACTAATGAAAAACTGTTTTTT.

This clone came up once. V is TRBV7-2 and J is TRBJ1-5; perhaps TRBD1 as D (6 bases). Germline V gene lookup returns CDR1 SGHTA and CDR2 FQGNSA. The germline V and J ends were trimmed by 7 bases and 7 bases, with 20 bases remaining between them. CDR3 length: 15 amino acids. The DNA for the CDR3 is TGTGCCAGCAACCCCGCGGGGGCGAACGACCAGCCCCAGCATTTT. Residues: CASNPAGANDQPQHF.